This record looks at one T cell receptor (beta chain) sequence and its context. At the DNA level, this CDR3 is encoded by other sequences in the same sample as well. This record belongs to a study of cytomegalovirus exposure and HLA in healthy donors. V was shortened by 6 bases and J by 2 bases, with 4 bases between the two germline ends. The CDR3 has 11 amino acids. Looked up from germline, CDR1 is SGHVS and CDR2 is FQNEAQ. Some clones are missing from TCRdb's copy, which holds only in-frame ones; the method was immunoSEQ multiplex PCR. This table holds about 200,000 clones, roughly 87% found once. The sequencing sample was made of PBMCs. The TCR comes from a woman between 18 and 29 years old in good health and CMV-seropositive. The chain recombines TRBV7-8 with TRBJ2-5; D unclear. The CDR3 DNA reads TGTGCCAGCAGTCGGCAAGAGACCCAGTACTTC. It codes for CASSRQETQYF.